This T cell receptor (beta chain) was sequenced in a study of shared clonotypes between healthy human individuals. Sequencing was performed with immunoSEQ multiplex PCR; in TCRdb, only in-frame clones are kept and a portion is missing. The sample lists approximately 1.1 million clones; approximately 80% were seen once. Study-level points and caveats: Read depth was anticipated to influence clonotype sharing among donors.

Notes on this clone: The antigen remains unidentified.

Only Caucasian adults living in Nashville, Tennessee served as donors. Germline loops: CDR1 SGHRS, CDR2 YFSETQ. The CDR3 extends over 14 amino acids. Unmatched junction bases numbered 8, after V lost 5 bases and J lost 7 bases. Sequenced input: memory CD4+ T cells from PBMCs. Subset noted: CD45RA-negative fraction. The receptor was derived from a man aged 18-30 years in good health. Some clones in this sample may be carry-over from other donors' samples. The chain joins TRBV5-1 to TRBJ2-2; 7 positions agree with TRBD2. The CDR3 nucleotides read TGCGCCAGCAGAGTAATAGCGGGTGGCGGGGAGCTGTTTTTT. Protein: CASRVIAGGGELFF. The whole variable domain, remainder taken from reference TRBV5-1 and TRBJ2-2, is KAGVTQTPRYLIKTRGQQVTLSCSPISGHRSVSWYQQTPGQGLQFLFEYFSETQRNKGNFPGRFSGRQFSNSRSEMNVSTLELGDSALYLCASRVIAGGGELFFGEGSRLTVL.